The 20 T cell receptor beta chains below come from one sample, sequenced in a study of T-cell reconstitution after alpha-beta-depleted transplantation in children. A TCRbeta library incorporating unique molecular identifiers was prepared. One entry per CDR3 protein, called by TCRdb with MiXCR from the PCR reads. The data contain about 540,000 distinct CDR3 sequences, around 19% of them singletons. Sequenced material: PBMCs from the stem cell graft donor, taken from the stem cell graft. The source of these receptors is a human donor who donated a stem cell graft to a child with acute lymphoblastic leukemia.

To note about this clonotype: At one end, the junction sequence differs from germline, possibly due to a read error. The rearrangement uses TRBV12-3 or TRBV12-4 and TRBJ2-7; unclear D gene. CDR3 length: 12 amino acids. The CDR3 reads CASSLPPLEHYF. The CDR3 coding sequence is TGTGCCAGCAGCTTACCTCCCCTGGAGCACTACTTC.

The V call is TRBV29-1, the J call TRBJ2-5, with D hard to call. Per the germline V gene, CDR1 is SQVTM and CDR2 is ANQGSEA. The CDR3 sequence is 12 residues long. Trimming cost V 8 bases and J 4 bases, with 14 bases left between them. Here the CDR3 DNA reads TGCAGCATTCGGGTAGTAGGAGAGACCCAGTACTTC. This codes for CSIRVVGETQYF.

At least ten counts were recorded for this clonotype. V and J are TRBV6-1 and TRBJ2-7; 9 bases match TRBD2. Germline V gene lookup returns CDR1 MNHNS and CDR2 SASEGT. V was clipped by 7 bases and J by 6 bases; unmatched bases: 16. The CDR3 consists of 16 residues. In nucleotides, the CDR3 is TGTGCCAGCAATAAAGGCAGCGGCGGGAGGGCCGTCGAGCAGTACTTC. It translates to CASNKGSGGRAVEQYF.

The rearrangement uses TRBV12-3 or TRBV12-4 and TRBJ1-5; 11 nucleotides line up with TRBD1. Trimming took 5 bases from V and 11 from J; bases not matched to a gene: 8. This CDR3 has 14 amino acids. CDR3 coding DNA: TGTGCCAGCAGTCCGGGACAGGGGGACCGGTCCCAGCATTTT. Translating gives CASSPGQGDRSQHF.

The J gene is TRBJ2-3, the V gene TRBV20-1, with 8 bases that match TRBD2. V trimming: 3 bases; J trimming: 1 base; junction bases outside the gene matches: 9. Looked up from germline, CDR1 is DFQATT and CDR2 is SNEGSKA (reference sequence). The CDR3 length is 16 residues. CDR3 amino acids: CSASGGAGGRTDTQYF. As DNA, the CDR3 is TGCAGTGCTAGCGGGGGGGCGGGAGGACGCACAGATACGCAGTATTTT.

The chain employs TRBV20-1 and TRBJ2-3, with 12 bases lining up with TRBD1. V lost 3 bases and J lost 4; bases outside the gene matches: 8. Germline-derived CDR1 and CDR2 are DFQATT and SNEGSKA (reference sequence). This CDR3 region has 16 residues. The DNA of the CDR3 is TGCAGTGCTAGGGGAGGGACAGGGGGCGCGGCAGATACGCAGTATTTT. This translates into CSARGGTGGAADTQYF.

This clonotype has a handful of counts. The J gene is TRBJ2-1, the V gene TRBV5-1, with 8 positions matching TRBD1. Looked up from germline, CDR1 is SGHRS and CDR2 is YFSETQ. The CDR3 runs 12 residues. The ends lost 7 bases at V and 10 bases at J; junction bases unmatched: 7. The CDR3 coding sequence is TGCGCCAGCGGGCAGGGGGCACGGGAGCAGTTCTTC. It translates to CASGQGAREQFF.

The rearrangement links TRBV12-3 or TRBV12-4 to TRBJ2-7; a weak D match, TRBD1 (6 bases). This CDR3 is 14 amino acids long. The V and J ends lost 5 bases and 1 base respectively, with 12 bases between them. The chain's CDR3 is CASSPQGGSYEQYF. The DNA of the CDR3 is TGTGCCAGCAGTCCACAGGGCGGATCCTACGAGCAGTACTTC.

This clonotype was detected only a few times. The CDR3 sequence: CASSLEREAFIHAFYTGELFF. The CDR3, as DNA: TGTGCCAGCAGTTTGGAGCGGGAGGCATTTATTCATGCGTTTTACACCGGGGAGCTGTTTTTT. The gene calls are TRBV28 and TRBJ2-2; the match to TRBD2 covers 9 bases. This CDR3 region has 21 residues. V shed 3 bases, J shed 3 bases, and the junction held 20 bases outside the gene matches. Germline CDR1 and CDR2: MDHEN and SYDVKM.

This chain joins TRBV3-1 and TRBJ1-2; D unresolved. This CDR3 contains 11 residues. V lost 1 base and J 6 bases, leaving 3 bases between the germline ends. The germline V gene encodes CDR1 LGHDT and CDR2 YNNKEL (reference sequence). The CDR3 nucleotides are TGTGCCAGCAGCCAAGTACATGGCTACACCTTC. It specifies CASSQVHGYTF.

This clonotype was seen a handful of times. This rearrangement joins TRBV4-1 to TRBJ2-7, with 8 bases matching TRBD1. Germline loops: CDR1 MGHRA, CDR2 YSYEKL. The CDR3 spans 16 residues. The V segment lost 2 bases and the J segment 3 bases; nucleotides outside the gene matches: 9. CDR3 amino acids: CASSQKDRAGYYEQYF. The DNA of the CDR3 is TGCGCCAGCAGCCAAAAGGACAGGGCGGGCTACTACGAGCAGTACTTC.

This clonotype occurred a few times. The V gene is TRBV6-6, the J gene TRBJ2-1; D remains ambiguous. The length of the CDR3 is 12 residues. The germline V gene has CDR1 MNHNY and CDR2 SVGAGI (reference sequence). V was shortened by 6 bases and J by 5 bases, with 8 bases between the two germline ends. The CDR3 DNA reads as TGTGCCAGCAGCACGATCAACAATGAGCAGTTCTTC. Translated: CASSTINNEQFF.

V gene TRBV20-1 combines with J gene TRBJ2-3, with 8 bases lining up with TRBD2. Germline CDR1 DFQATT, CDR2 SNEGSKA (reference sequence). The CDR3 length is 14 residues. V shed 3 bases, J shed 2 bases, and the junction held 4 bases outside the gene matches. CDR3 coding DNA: TGCAGTGCTAGCGGGAGGGGTTTCACAGATACGCAGTATTTT. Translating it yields CSASGRGFTDTQYF.

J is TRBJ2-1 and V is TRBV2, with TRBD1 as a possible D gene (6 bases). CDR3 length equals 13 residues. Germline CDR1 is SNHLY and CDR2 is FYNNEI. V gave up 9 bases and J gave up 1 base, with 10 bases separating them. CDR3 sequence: CARGGGSYNEQFF. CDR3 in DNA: TGTGCCAGAGGGGGTGGGTCCTACAATGAGCAGTTCTTC.

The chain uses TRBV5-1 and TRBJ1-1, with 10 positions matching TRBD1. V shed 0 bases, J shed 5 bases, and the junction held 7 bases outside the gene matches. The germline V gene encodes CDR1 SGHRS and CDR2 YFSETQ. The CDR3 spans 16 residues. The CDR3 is CASSLGVTGGRTEAFF. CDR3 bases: TGCGCCAGCAGCTTGGGGGTGACAGGGGGCCGAACTGAAGCTTTCTTT.

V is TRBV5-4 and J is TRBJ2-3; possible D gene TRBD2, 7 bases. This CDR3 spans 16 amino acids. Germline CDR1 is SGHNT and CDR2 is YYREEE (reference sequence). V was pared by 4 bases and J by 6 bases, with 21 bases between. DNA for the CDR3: TGTGCCAGCAGCCGGAGGGGGGGGACCGCCATGGATACGCAGTATTTT. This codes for CASSRRGGTAMDTQYF.

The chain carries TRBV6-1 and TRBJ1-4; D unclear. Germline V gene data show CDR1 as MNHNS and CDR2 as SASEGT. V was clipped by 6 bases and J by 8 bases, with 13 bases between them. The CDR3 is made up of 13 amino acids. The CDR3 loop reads CASRGEKKEKLFF. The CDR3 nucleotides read TGTGCCAGCAGAGGAGAAAAGAAGGAAAAACTGTTTTTT.

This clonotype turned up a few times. CDR3 in amino acids: CASSAGGLAPFEQYF. CDR3 DNA: TGTGCCAGCAGTGCAGGGGGACTAGCGCCCTTCGAGCAGTACTTC. The chain couples TRBV28 to TRBJ2-7; 10 nucleotides align to TRBD2. There are 15 residues in the CDR3. Germline V gene lookup returns CDR1 MDHEN and CDR2 SYDVKM. Trimming cost V 5 bases and J 6 bases; bases outside gene matches: 10.

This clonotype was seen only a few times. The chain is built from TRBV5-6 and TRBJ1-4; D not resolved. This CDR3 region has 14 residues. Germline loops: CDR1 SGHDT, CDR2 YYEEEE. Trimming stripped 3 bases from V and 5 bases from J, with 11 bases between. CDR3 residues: CASSSRPSNEKLFF. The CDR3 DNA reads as TGTGCCAGCAGCTCCAGACCGTCGAATGAAAAACTGTTTTTT.

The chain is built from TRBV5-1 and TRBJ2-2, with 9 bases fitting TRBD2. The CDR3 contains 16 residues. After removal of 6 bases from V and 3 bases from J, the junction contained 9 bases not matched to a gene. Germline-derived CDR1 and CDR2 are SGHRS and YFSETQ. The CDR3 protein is CASTVTSGVYTGELFF. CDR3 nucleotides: TGCGCCAGCACCGTGACTAGCGGCGTCTACACCGGGGAGCTGTTTTTT.